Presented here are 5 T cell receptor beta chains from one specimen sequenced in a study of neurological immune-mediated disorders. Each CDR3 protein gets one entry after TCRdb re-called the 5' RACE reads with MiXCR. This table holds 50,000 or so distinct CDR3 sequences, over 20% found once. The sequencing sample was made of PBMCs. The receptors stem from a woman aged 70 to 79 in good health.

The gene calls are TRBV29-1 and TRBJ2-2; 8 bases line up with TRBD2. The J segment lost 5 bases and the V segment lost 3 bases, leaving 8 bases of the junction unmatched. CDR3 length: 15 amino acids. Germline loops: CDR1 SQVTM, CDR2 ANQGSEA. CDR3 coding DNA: TGCAGCGTTGAGCCCAGCGGGGGCAGGACCGGGGAGCTGTTTTTT. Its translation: CSVEPSGGRTGELFF.

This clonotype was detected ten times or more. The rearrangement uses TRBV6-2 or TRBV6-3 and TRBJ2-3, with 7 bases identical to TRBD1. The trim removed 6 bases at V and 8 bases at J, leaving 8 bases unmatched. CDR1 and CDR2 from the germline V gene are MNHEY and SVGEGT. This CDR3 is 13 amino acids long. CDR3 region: CASRHRGSATQYF. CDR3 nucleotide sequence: TGTGCCAGCAGACACAGGGGAAGTGCTACGCAGTATTTT.

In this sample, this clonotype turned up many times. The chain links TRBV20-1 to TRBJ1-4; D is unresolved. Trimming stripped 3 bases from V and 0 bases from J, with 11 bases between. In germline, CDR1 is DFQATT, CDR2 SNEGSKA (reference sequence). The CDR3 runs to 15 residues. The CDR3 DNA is TGCAGTGCTAGCGATCCCACCTCAACTAATGAAAAACTGTTTTTT. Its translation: CSASDPTSTNEKLFF.

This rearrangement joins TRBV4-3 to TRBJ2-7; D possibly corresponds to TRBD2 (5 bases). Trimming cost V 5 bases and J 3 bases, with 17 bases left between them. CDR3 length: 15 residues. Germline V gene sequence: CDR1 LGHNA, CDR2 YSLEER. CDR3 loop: CASSASASGHYEQYF. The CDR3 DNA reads TGCGCCAGCAGCGCTTCGGCCAGCGGTCACTACGAGCAGTACTTC.

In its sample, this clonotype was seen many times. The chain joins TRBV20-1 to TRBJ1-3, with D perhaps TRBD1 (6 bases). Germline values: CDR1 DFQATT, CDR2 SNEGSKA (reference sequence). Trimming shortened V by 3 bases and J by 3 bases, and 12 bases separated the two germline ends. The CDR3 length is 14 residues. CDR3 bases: TGCAGTGCTAGTTTCAGGGGTGATGGAAACACCATATATTTT. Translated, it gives CSASFRGDGNTIYF.